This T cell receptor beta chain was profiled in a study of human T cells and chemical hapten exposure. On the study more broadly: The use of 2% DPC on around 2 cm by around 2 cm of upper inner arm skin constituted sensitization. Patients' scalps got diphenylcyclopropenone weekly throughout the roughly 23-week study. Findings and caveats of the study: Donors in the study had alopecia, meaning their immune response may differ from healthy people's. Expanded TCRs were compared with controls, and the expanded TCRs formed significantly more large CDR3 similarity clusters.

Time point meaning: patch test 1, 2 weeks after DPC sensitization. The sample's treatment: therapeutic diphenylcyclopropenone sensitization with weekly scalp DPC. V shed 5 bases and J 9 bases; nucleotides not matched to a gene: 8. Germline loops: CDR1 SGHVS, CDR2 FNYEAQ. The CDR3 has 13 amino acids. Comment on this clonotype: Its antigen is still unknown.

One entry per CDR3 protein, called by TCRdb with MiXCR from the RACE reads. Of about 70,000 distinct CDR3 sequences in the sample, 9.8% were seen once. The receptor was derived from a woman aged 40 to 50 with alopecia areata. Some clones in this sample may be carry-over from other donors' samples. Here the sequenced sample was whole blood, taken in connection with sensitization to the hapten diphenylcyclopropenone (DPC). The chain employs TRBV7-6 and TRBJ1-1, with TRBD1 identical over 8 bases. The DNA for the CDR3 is TGTGCCAGCAGCCCAGGACAGGGTTGGAAAGCTTTCTTT. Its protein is CASSPGQGWKAFF.